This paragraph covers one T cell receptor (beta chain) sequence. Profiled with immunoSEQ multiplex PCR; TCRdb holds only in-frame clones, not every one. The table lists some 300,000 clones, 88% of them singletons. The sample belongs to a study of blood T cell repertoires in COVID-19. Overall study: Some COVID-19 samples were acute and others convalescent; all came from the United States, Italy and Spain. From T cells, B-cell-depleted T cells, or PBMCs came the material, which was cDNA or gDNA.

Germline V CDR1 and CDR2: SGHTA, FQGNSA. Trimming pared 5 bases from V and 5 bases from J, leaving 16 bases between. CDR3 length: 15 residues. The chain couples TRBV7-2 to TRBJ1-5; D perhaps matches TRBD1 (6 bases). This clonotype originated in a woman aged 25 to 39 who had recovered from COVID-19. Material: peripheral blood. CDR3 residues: CASSPGGGVDQPQHF. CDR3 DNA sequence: TGTGCCAGCAGCCCGGGGGGCGGGGTTGATCAGCCCCAGCATTTT.